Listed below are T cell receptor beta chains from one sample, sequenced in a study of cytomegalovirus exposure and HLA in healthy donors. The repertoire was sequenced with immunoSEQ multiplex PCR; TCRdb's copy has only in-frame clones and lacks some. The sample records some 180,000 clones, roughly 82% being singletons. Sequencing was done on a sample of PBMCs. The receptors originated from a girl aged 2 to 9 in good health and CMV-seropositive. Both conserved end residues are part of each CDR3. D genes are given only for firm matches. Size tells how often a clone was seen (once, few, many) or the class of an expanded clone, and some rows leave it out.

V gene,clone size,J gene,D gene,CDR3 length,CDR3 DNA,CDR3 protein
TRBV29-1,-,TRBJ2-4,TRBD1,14,TGCAGCGTGGCCGGGACAGGACTAAAAAACATTCAGTACTTC,CSVAGTGLKNIQYF
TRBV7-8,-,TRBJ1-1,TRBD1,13,TGTGCCAGCAGCCCGGACAGGGTGGGTGAAGCTTTCTTT,CASSPDRVGEAFF
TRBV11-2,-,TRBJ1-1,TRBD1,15,TGTGCCAGCAGCTTAGGGTCAGGGGGCCTCCTTGAAGCTTTCTTT,CASSLGSGGLLEAFF
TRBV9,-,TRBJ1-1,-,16,TGTGCCAGCAGTGACCCCACTCAGACAGAGAACACTGAAGCTTTCTTT,CASSDPTQTENTEAFF
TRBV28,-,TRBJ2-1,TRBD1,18,TGTGCCAGCAGCAGCCCCGGACAGGGGAAAAACTCCTACAATGAGCAGTTCTTC,CASSSPGQGKNSYNEQFF
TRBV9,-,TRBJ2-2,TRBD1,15,TGTGCCAGCAGCCAACCGAGGACAGGTTCCGAGGAGCTGTTTTTT,CASSQPRTGSEELFF
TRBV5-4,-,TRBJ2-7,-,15,TGTGCCAGCAGGCTCGAGGGACACCGACCCTACGAGCAGTACTTC,CASRLEGHRPYEQYF
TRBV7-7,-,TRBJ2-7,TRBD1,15,TGTGCTAGCAGCTTGGGGTGGGGACAGAACTACGAGCAGTACTTC,CASSLGWGQNYEQYF
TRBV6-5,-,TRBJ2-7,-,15,TGTGCCAGCAGTTACTCGACAGAAGCCCGCTACGAGCAGTACTTC,CASSYSTEARYEQYF
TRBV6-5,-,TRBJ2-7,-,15,TGTGCTAGCAGTTACTCGGGGCAGGGATTCGACGAGCAGTACTTC,CASSYSGQGFDEQYF
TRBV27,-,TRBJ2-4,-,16,TGTGCCAGCAGTCTTCGGGGTATTTCAGCCAAAAACATTCAGTACTTC,CASSLRGISAKNIQYF
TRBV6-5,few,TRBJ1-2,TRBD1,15,TGTGCCAGCAGCCTGACACAGACAGGGGGCCATGGCTACACCTTC,CASSLTQTGGHGYTF
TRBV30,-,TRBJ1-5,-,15,TGTGCCTGGACAGGGGTTCGACTTTCCAATCAGCCCCAGCATTTT,CAWTGVRLSNQPQHF
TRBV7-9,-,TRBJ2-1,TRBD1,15,TGTGCCAGCAGCCAAGGACAGGGGGCCTACAATGAGCAGTTCTTC,CASSQGQGAYNEQFF
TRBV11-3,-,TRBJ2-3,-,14,TGTGCCAGCAGCTCCCGGGTTTCCACAGATACGCAGTATTTT,CASSSRVSTDTQYF
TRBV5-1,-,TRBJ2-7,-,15,TGCGCCAGCAGCCCCGCCGGGATCACGCTCGACGAGCAGTACTTC,CASSPAGITLDEQYF
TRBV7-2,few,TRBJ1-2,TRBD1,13,TGTGCCAGCAGCTTGACAGGGACCTATGGCTACACCTTC,CASSLTGTYGYTF
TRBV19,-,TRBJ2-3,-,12,TGTGCCAGTAGTATGTCCTCGGGTACGCAGTATTTT,CASSMSSGTQYF